Listed below are T cell receptor beta chains from one sample, sequenced in a study of blood T cell repertoires in COVID-19. TCRdb's copy holds only in-frame clones and misses some; the assay was immunoSEQ multiplex PCR. Here the sample spans over 200,000 clones, about 86% being singletons. Sequencing was performed on peripheral blood. The source is a woman aged 50 to 65 with acute or convalescent COVID-19. CDR3s leave out the opening cysteine and the closing phenylalanine or tryptophan. Fields, in order: V gene, J gene, clone size, CDR3 protein. Not every row has a clone size; where given, it reads once, few, many or a size class.

TRBV27	TRBJ2-7	NA	ASSISRGPYEQY
TRBV20-1	TRBJ1-5	NA	SASHGTATNQPQH
TRBV3-1/TRBV3-2	TRBJ1-2	once	ASSQEQGAVYGYT
TRBV24-1	TRBJ2-7	NA	ATGSSVYEQY
TRBV5-6	TRBJ2-3	few	ASTMREYADTQY
TRBV6-5	TRBJ2-5	NA	ASRWTAGETQY
TRBV19	TRBJ1-1	NA	ASTDPRGRDTEAF
TRBV27	TRBJ1-2	NA	ASSPGTALYGYT
TRBV28	TRBJ2-7	NA	ASSPPGTGVHEQY
TRBV5-1	TRBJ2-7	NA	ASSLISGLAGEGQY
TRBV14	TRBJ1-5	NA	ASSQASGQPQH
TRBV4-1	TRBJ2-7	NA	ASSQIPGQGEYEQY
TRBV18	TRBJ2-2	NA	ASSPQGAGEKLF
TRBV3-1/TRBV3-2	TRBJ2-1	NA	ASSQDFGQGADSNEQF
TRBV12-5	TRBJ1-5	NA	ASGLVTGDPRNQPQH
TRBV5-1	TRBJ2-1	once	ASSLVSGRIKSNEQF
TRBV6-1	TRBJ2-7	NA	ASSEGNSPKGH
TRBV10-3	TRBJ1-2	NA	AISESATAYGYT
TRBV19	TRBJ2-2	NA	ASSISGRPLTPGELF
TRBV7-9	TRBJ1-4	NA	ASSGRDRGLEKLF
TRBV28	TRBJ1-2	few	ASNRSDRAGLANYGYT
TRBV18	TRBJ1-1	NA	ASSPSGKKTEAF
TRBV5-5	TRBJ2-7	NA	ASSLNQGATYEQY
TRBV10-3	TRBJ2-2	NA	AISDRTGIIGELF
TRBV6-6	TRBJ2-5	NA	ASRTGLAEETQY
TRBV30	TRBJ1-2	NA	AWSVVGGYGYT
TRBV5-1	TRBJ1-1	NA	ASRFMGGSNTEAF
TRBV3-1/TRBV3-2	TRBJ2-3	NA	ASSQGVRVPADTQY
TRBV19	TRBJ1-5	NA	ASSAGSRYQPQH
TRBV11-3	TRBJ2-1	NA	ASSPESASEQF
TRBV29-1	TRBJ2-7	NA	SVVPSGKIWEQY
TRBV30	TRBJ1-4	once	AYETGVNEKLF
TRBV5-1	TRBJ2-3	NA	ASSVPIAGAADTQY
TRBV7-3	TRBJ1-6	NA	ASSLDDRSNSPLH
TRBV28	TRBJ2-3	NA	ASSLAGFSTDTQY
TRBV6-5	TRBJ1-2	NA	ASRDRGYYGYT
TRBV27	TRBJ2-3	NA	ASSLQPNTDTQY
TRBV27	TRBJ2-1	NA	ASSDPAGSYNEQF
TRBV5-1	TRBJ1-2	NA	ASSSSFQGGHYGYT
TRBV7-9	TRBJ2-5	once	ASSPGRKQETQY
TRBV30	TRBJ2-1	NA	AWSGQGWNEQF
TRBV5-1	TRBJ2-3	NA	ASSLGVGVTDTQY
TRBV7-9	TRBJ1-4	NA	ASSAEPGQGPEKLF
TRBV6-2/TRBV6-3	TRBJ2-1	NA	ASSYPPNNEQF
TRBV5-1	TRBJ1-1	NA	ASSLSGEGTEAF
TRBV20-1	TRBJ2-7	few	SASRTGVEQY
TRBV6-5	TRBJ2-1	NA	ASSLTSGSFNEQF
TRBV3-1/TRBV3-2	TRBJ2-1	NA	ASSQGGGSYNEQF
TRBV4-2	TRBJ2-1	NA	ASSQATLRGNEQF
TRBV19	TRBJ1-2	NA	ASSISGEGGYT
TRBV3-1/TRBV3-2	TRBJ1-1	NA	ASSQEGRPNTEAF
TRBV7-2	TRBJ1-1	once	ASSSGFGNTEAF
TRBV25-1	TRBJ2-7	NA	ASSESRDRSSYEQY